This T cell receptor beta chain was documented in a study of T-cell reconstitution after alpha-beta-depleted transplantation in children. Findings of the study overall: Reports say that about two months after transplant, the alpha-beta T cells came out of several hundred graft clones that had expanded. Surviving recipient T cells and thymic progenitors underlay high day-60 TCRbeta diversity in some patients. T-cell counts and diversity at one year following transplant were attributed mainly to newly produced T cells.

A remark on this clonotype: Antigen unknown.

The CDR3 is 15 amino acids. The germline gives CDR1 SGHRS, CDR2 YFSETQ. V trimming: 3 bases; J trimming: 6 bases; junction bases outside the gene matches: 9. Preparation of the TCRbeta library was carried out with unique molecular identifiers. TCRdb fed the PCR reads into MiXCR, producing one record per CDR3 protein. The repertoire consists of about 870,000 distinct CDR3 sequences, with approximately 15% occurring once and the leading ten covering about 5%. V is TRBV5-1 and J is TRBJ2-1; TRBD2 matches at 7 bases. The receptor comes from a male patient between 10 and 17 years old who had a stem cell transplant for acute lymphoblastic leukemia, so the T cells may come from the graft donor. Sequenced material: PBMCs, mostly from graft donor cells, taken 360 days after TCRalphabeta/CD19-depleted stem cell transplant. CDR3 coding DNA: TGCGCCAGCAGCTCCTTTGGACTAGACCTCAATGAGCAGTTCTTC. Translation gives CASSSFGLDLNEQFF. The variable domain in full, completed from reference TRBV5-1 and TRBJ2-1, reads KAGVTQTPRYLIKTRGQQVTLSCSPISGHRSVSWYQQTPGQGLQFLFEYFSETQRNKGNFPGRFSGRQFSNSRSEMNVSTLELGDSALYLCASSSFGLDLNEQFFGPGTRLTVL.